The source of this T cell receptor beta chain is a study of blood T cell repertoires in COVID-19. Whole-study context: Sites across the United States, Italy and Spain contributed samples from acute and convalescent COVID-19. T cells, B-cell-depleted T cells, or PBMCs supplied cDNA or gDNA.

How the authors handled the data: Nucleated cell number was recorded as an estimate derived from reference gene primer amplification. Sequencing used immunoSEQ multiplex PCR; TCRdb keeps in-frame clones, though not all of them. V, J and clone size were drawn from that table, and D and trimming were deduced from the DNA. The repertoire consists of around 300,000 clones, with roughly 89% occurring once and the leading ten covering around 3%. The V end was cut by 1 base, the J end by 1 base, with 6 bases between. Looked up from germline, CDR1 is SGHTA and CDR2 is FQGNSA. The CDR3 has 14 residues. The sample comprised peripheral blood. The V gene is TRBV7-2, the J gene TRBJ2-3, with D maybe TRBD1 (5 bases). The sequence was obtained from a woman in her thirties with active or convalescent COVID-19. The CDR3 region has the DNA TGTGCCAGCAGCTTAGGGGGCCGCACAGATACGCAGTATTTT. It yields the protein CASSLGGRTDTQYF.